The rows below give T cell receptor beta chains drawn from one sample of a study of shared clonotypes between healthy human individuals. Assay: immunoSEQ multiplex PCR; the TCRdb copy retains only in-frame clones and omits some. This sample has hundreds of thousands of clones, with under 95% found just once. Specimen: naive CD8+ T cells sorted from blood. The receptors here all came from a man aged 25-40 years in good health. Each CDR3 is given with its conserved first and last residue.

TRBV2,TRBJ1-1,CASSEGGQVGSEAFF
TRBV13,TRBJ1-1,CASSHREQNTEAFF
TRBV19,TRBJ2-7,CASSVDGSATSYEQYF
TRBV5-6,TRBJ2-2,CASNSKTRLGTGELFF
TRBV27,TRBJ2-1,CASSETSGYNEQFF
TRBV27,TRBJ2-3,CASSFHHVGAVTDTQYF
TRBV5-8,TRBJ2-1,CASSLGQHSYNEQFF
TRBV28,TRBJ2-2,CASSSQTGWYTGELFF
TRBV19,TRBJ2-7,CATTVGEGYEQYF
TRBV15,TRBJ2-1,CATSTGTGGYNEQFF
TRBV5-4,TRBJ2-2,CAGNRENTGELFF
TRBV29-1,TRBJ2-2,CSVAAGTTNTGELFF
TRBV7-9,TRBJ2-3,CASTHRERGTDTQYF
TRBV11-2,TRBJ2-2,CASRPTTLGIDTGELFF
TRBV27,TRBJ2-1,CASSPIAGVNEQFF
TRBV19,TRBJ1-1,CASSIGNTEAFF
TRBV5-6,TRBJ1-1,CASSLGRRAAPYEAFF
TRBV30,TRBJ2-7,CAWIKRDSYEQYF
TRBV30,TRBJ2-3,CAWSVLGRPDTQYF
TRBV7-3,TRBJ1-1,CASSLNRNTEAFF
TRBV19,TRBJ1-1,CASRLTVNTEAFF
TRBV29-1,TRBJ1-2,CSVAYRDNYGYTF
TRBV4-1,TRBJ2-2,CASSHQLATNTGELFF
TRBV11-2,TRBJ2-7,CASSLGTSGYEQYF
TRBV27,TRBJ1-5,CASSTGYSNQPQHF
TRBV6-1,TRBJ1-5,CASSEEPGQGKQPQHF
TRBV10-3,TRBJ2-1,CAISESTGNEQFF
TRBV4-1,TRBJ2-7,CASSQALAGGTYEQYF
TRBV27,TRBJ2-7,CASGGLQGTYEQYF
TRBV29-1,TRBJ2-1,CSVSGSGFFEQFF
TRBV14,TRBJ1-4,CASSQTGDREKLFF
TRBV11-2,TRBJ2-2,CASSRRGNTGELFF
TRBV19,TRBJ1-5,CASSKYFPTGVGASSNQPQHF
TRBV6-4,TRBJ2-3,CASSDYGTDTQYF
TRBV2,TRBJ2-3,CASGFQTGGLTDTQYF
TRBV11-2,TRBJ2-7,CASSLGRESIYEQYF
TRBV4-1,TRBJ2-2,CASSQDNLNTGELFF
TRBV27,TRBJ2-2,CASSPLAGTLSGELFF
TRBV27,TRBJ2-2,CASSYPGQGGTGELFF
TRBV27,TRBJ1-2,CASTPDRGYGYTF
TRBV19,TRBJ2-1,CASSRTSGRNGYNEQFF
TRBV7-2,TRBJ2-1,CASTRHRWTSNNEQFF